This entry concerns a single TCR beta chain. Its antigen is currently unknown. Generated by immunoSEQ multiplex PCR, the TCRdb table keeps only in-frame clones and is missing some. The top ten clones hold around 7% of a sample with approximately 400,000 clones, around four fifths of them seen once. Sample treatment: some 19 received Ad26.COV2.S at low or high dose, single or two shots; five or six received placebo; per-sample allocation not given. Sampling occurred on day 63 after the first vaccine or placebo injection. The study used a vaccine consisting of an Ad26 vector that expressed Wuhan-strain SARS-CoV-2 spike. The data originate from a study of Ad26.COV2.S vaccination and SARS-CoV-2 variants. General study points: Spike-specific CD8+ and CD4+ T cell responses reportedly showed substantial breadth after vaccination. The study found similar non-spike TCR breadth in vaccine and placebo recipients.

The clonotype comes from a person aged 18-60 years who received the Ad26.COV2.S COVID-19 vaccine or a placebo. The specimen comprised peripheral blood, sampled in a trial of Ad26.COV2.S vaccine versus placebo.

CDR3 loop: CASSLVGRSNEQYF. In nucleotides, the CDR3 is TGTGCCAGCAGCTTGGTGGGCAGGTCCAACGAGCAGTACTTC. The V gene is TRBV5-6, the J gene TRBJ2-7; D is uncertain. The V gene lost 0 bases and the J gene lost 5 bases, with 12 bases spanning the gap. The CDR3 spans 14 residues. Germline loops: CDR1 SGHDT, CDR2 YYEEEE.